Reported below is one T cell receptor (beta chain). The antigen remains unidentified. This entry is derived from a study of cytomegalovirus exposure and HLA in healthy donors. Regarding the study as a whole: Most TCR sequences were seen very rarely across donors, but some public TCRs occurred in many. The investigators catalogued some 160 TCR beta chains as cytomegalovirus-associated. Beyond CMV serostatus, there was no information to go on about immune exposure.

The PCR employed 60 Vbeta primers together with 13 Jbeta primers. Profiled with immunoSEQ multiplex PCR; TCRdb holds only in-frame clones, not every one. This repertoire shows about 140,000 clones, about 80% found once; its top ten account for around 1.3%. This receptor was identified in a male donor in good health and CMV-seropositive. Material: PBMCs.

The CDR3 nucleotides are TGTGCCAGCAGCTTAGCGGGATACACAGATACGCAGTATTTT. Translated, it gives CASSLAGYTDTQYF. The chain combines TRBV7-3 with TRBJ2-3, with D tentatively TRBD2 (6 bases). Per the germline V gene, CDR1 is SGHTA and CDR2 is FQGTGA. The CDR3 runs to 14 residues. V lost 2 bases to trimming and J lost 2 bases, with 8 bases between them.